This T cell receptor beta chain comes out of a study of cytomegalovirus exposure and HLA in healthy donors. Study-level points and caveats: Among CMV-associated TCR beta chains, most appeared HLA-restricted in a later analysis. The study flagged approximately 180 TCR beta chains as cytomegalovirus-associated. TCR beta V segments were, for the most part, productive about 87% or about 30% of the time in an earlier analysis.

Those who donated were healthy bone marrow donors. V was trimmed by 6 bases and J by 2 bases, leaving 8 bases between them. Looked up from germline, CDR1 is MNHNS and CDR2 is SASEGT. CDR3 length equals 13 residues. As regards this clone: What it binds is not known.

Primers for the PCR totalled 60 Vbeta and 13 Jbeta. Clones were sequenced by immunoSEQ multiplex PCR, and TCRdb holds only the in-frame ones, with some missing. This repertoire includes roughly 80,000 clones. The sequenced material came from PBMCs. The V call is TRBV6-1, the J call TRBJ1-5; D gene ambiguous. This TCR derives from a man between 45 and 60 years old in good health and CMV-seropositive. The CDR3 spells CASSVEGNQPQHF. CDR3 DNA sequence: TGTGCCAGCAGCGTCGAGGGCAATCAGCCCCAGCATTTT.